This T cell receptor (beta chain) is drawn from a study of blood T cells in healthy people across ages. Study conclusions and caveats: Both higher diversity and more naive CD4+ cells marked long-lived donors when set against aged donors.

Trimming removed 7 bases from V and 2 bases from J, with 7 bases in between. The CDR3 runs to 12 residues. In germline, CDR1 is MNHEY, CDR2 SVGEGT. For the second PCR, which ran for roughly 6 to 12 cycles, a sample-barcoded 5' primer and a J-beta primer mix were used. A template-switch adaptor that had 12 random nucleotides put a tag on each cDNA molecule. TCRdb re-called the 5' RACE reads with MiXCR, one entry per CDR3 protein. There are approximately 1.5 million distinct CDR3 sequences in the sample; roughly 43% occur only once, and more than 4% lies in the top ten. A note on this clonotype: Its antigen remains unknown.

The specimen was blood. The V gene is TRBV6-2 or TRBV6-3, the J gene TRBJ2-3; D is undetermined. The receptor's source is a woman under 30 in good health. The CDR3 loop is CASNLNTDTQYF. In DNA form, the CDR3 reads TGTGCCAGCAACCTAAACACAGATACGCAGTATTTT.